Listed here is a single T cell receptor beta chain. What this receptor recognizes is not known. Base qualities were left out, and no much larger clone turns up one base away. The CDR3 has 13 amino acids, counting the end cysteine and phenylalanine. The entry retains the CDR3 DNA only, 39 bases that are in frame from base 1. CDR1 and CDR2 (MNHNY, SVGAGI) derive from the germline V gene (reference sequence). The junction shows trimming of 7 bases on V and 12 bases on J, plus 19 bases between the germline ends. The library was obtained by the immunoSEQ multiplex PCR assay. Not all clones reach the TCRdb copy of this immuneACCESS table, which keeps in-frame sequences only. Checked studies attribute under half of the gap to unresolved V genes and leave the rest unexplained. The sample contains approximately 68,000 clones, roughly 91% of them found a single time. The ten largest clones represent roughly 0.7% of the sample.

The data derive from a study of T cell changes during pregnancy in multiple sclerosis (dated by TCRdb to the late 2010s). For context, the study as a whole: The study examined how the T cell repertoire changed over the course of pregnancy in women with multiple sclerosis.

This sample comprised peripheral blood, obtained in the third trimester of pregnancy. The chain was built from TRBV6-6 and TRBJ2-1; the D segment cannot be called with confidence. The sequence came from a female donor in good health, enrolled as a control in a pregnancy study. The sequenced DNA: TGTGCCAGCACCCCCTCGGAGTCTCGTACGCAGTTCTTC. Translated, it reads CASTPSESRTQFF.